The T cell receptor beta chain described here comes from a study of OX40 agonist ivuxolimab in advanced cancers. Background on the study: Dose-escalation patients' cancers were hepatocellular carcinoma, melanoma, renal cell or head and neck cancer.

This clone was seen once. Produced via immunoSEQ multiplex PCR; TCRdb's table is partial and in-frame only. This table has about 65,000 clones, roughly 84% appearing once. The CDR3 contains 15 residues. Germline V gives CDR1 LNHDA, CDR2 SQIVND (reference sequence). The sample in question was CD4+ or CD8+ T cells sorted from blood, obtained in a trial of the OX40 agonist ivuxolimab. The J gene is TRBJ2-5, the V gene TRBV19, with 9 bases lining up with TRBD1. The end of the DNA fits TRBJ2-7 better, so the J call may be wrong. This TCR derives from an adult with an advanced solid tumor such as melanoma, head and neck, liver or kidney cancer. The CDR3 bases are TGTGCCAGCCTCCCCGAGGAGGACAGGGGATACGAGCAGTACTTC. Translating it yields CASLPEEDRGYEQYF.